In its sample, the clone carrying this T cell receptor (beta chain) was seen once. Its target is not known. A read error may account for a junction end that differs from germline. Here immunoSEQ multiplex PCR was the method, and the copy in TCRdb shows in-frame clones only, minus some. Among some 340,000 clones listed, about 90% were seen once. This sample is drawn from a study of cytomegalovirus exposure and HLA in healthy donors. As for the study in general: Later, an analysis reported that the 95 to 150 validation repertoires had used the same platform as the approximately 670 first-cohort repertoires.

Study-level points and caveats: Associated with cytomegalovirus, according to the listing, were some 150 TCR beta chains. High sensitivity and specificity were reportedly achieved when the classifier diagnosed cytomegalovirus status. Most TCR sequences were seen very rarely across donors, but some public TCRs occurred in many.

The CDR3 extends over 14 amino acids. Germline CDR1 SQVTM, CDR2 ANQGSEA. Input material: PBMCs. The TCR was taken from a woman aged 25-40 years in good health and CMV-seropositive. The V gene is TRBV29-1, the J gene TRBJ2-5; D assignment may be TRBD1 or TRBD2 (5 bases each). The CDR3 loop reads CSVEGGGMAETQYF. The DNA for the CDR3 is TGCAGCGTGGAAGGTGGGGGAATGGCAGAGACCCAGTACTTC.